This entry lists 5 T cell receptor beta chains sequenced from one sample in a study of TIL therapy for anti-PD-1-resistant metastatic lung cancer (dated by TCRdb to the early 2020s). The time point label of this sample denotes: pre-treatment sample, taken before nivolumab and TIL therapy. Baseline tumor samples were excised metastases, mostly pleural nodules or supraclavicular lymph nodes, from the same resection used to grow TIL. The immunoSEQ v3 hsTCRB kit was used to amplify TCR beta CDR3 regions from genomic DNA through bias-controlled multiplex PCR. TCRdb took over this immuneACCESS table, retaining in-frame rearrangements with V and J assigned. Such tables are incomplete; in checked studies, under half of the missing clones stem from an unresolved V gene, and the remainder is unexplained. This sample comprises several thousand clones, approximately 83% of them detected only once. The ten biggest clones cover over 10% of the sample.

Sequenced here: tumor tissue, sampled at baseline. These receptors originate from a person aged 25-79 years with non-small cell lung cancer.

The rearrangement uses TRBV6-4 and TRBJ2-1, with D possibly TRBD1 on 5 matching bases. V lost 3 bases and J 0 bases, leaving 9 bases between the germline ends. This CDR3 is 15 amino acids long. Germline V gene lookup returns CDR1 MRHNA and CDR2 SNTAGT. CDR3 sequence reads: CASSEGLSSYNEQFF. CDR3 DNA sequence: TGTGCCAGCAGTGAGGGGCTGAGCTCCTACAATGAGCAGTTCTTC.

The chain links TRBV12-5 to TRBJ2-3; TRBD2 matches 12 bases. Germline assignment: CDR1 LGHNT and CDR2 FRNRAP. The ends lost 6 bases at V and 0 bases at J; junction bases unmatched: 4. The CDR3 is 16 residues long. CDR3: CASGSTSGRSTDTQYF. The CDR3 DNA reads as TGTGCTAGTGGCAGTACTAGCGGGAGGAGCACAGATACGCAGTATTTT.

CDR3 in amino acids: CASSSRTGKNEKLFF. The CDR3 nucleotides are TGTGCCAGCAGCTCGAGGACGGGGAAGAATGAAAAACTGTTTTTT. The rearrangement uses TRBV5-4 and TRBJ1-4; unclear D gene. V dropped 3 bases and J dropped 5 bases, with 14 bases sitting between them. Germline CDR1 SGHNT, CDR2 YYREEE (reference sequence). The CDR3 sequence is 15 residues long.

The rearrangement uses TRBV4-1 and TRBJ2-7, with 8 nucleotides matching TRBD2. Germline lookup yields CDR1 MGHRA and CDR2 YSYEKL. The CDR3 covers 19 residues. V lost 2 bases to trimming and J lost 3 bases; unmatched junction nucleotides: 18. The CDR3 nucleotides read TGCGCCAGCAGCCAACCCTCGGGGCGGGGGGCCGCGAAGGGCTACGAGCAGTACTTC. This gives the protein CASSQPSGRGAAKGYEQYF.

The count of this clone is one. The chain joins TRBV5-8 to TRBJ2-7; 7 nucleotides line up with TRBD1. Trimming cost V 2 bases and J 3 bases; bases outside gene matches: 2. This CDR3 spans 13 amino acids. The germline V gene encodes CDR1 SGHTS and CDR2 YDEGEE. CDR3 in DNA: TGTGCCAGCAGCTTCAGGACAGGCTACGAGCAGTACTTC. Translated, it gives CASSFRTGYEQYF.